This TCR beta chain was sequenced for a study of a mutant IDH1 vaccine in newly diagnosed glioma. Background on the study: Previous treatment comprised radiotherapy, temozolomide, or both, mostly both. Study outcomes and limitations: Pseudoprogression seemed unlinked to shifts in top peripheral T cell clonotypes.

Libraries were prepared by immunoSEQ multiplex PCR; TCRdb keeps only in-frame clonotypes and omits some of them. This table has more than 50,000 clones, 65% to 90% appearing once. Sample time point: baseline, week 1 (first vaccination visit). Treatment meaning: pre-vaccination baseline after standard-of-care therapy. A word on this clone: Its target is not known.

From germline, CDR1 is LNHDA and CDR2 SQIVND (reference sequence). Trimming cost V 6 bases and J 10 bases, with 18 bases left between them. CDR3 length: 13 amino acids. This material consisted of PBMCs, taken from a glioma patient treated with radiotherapy, temozolomide or both. This TCR derives from a man younger than 45 with glioma. The J gene is TRBJ1-1, the V gene TRBV19, with unresolved D. Here the CDR3 DNA reads TGTGCCAGTAGCTTAGGACTGGGGTCAGGAGCTTTCTTT. Amino acid sequence: CASSLGLGSGAFF.